The source of this T cell receptor (beta chain) is a study of CD4 T cells in relation to SARS-CoV-2 and coronaviruses. Turning to the study itself: PBMCs were cultured with antigen for roughly nine days before TCR beta sequencing. No peptide or an HIV-1 Nef peptide pool served as negative control. The restricting HLA molecule for shared crossreactive spike epitopes was mapped.

Produced via immunoSEQ multiplex PCR; TCRdb's table is partial and in-frame only. The table has some 20,000 clones, around three quarters seen once. V was clipped by 4 bases and J by 8 bases, with 16 bases between them. Germline V gene data show CDR1 as SGHNT and CDR2 as YYREEE (reference sequence). The CDR3 length is 14 residues. CD4+ T cells from unexposed donors were obtained before the COVID-19 pandemic (2011-2018). After roughly 9 days of culture, CD4+ T cells were isolated. Half the medium was replaced with IL-2 medium on days 3 and 7. Concerning this clone itself: As yet, its antigen is unknown.

This receptor was taken from a human donor in good health. The sample was CD4+ T cells from PBMCs, cultured in vitro. The chain combines TRBV5-4 with TRBJ2-1; TRBD1 or TRBD2 may be the D gene (5 bases each). The CDR3 is CASSKGPPWDEQFF. The CDR3 DNA reads as TGTGCCAGCAGCAAGGGACCCCCCTGGGATGAGCAGTTCTTC. The entire variable domain, with the rest obtained from reference TRBV5-4 and TRBJ2-1, is as follows: ETGVTQSPTHLIKTRGQQVTLRCSSQSGHNTVSWYQQALGQGPQFIFQYYREEENGRGNFPPRFSGLQFPNYSSELNVNALELDDSALYLCASSKGPPWDEQFFGPGTRLTVL.